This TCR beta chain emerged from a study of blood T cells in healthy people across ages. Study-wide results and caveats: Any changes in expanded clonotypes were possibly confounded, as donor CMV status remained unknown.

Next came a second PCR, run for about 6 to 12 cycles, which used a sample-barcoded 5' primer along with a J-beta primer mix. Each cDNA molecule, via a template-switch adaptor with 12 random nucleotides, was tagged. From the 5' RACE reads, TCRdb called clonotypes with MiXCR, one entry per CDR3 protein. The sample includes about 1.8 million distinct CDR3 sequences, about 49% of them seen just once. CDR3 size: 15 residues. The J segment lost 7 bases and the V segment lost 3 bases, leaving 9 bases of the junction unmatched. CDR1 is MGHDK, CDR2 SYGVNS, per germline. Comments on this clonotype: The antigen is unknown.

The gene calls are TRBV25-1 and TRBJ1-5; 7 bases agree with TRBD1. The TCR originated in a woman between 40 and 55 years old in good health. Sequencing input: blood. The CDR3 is CASSDGGQWGQPQHF. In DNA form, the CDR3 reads TGTGCCAGCAGTGATGGGGGACAGTGGGGGCAGCCCCAGCATTTT.